A selection of T cell receptor beta chains follows, all from one sample in a study of human T cells and chemical hapten exposure. TCRdb passed the reads through MiXCR, listing each CDR3 protein once. The sample holds around 120,000 distinct CDR3 sequences, 8.5% seen once. Sequenced material: whole blood. The receptors come from a human donor in good health. Some clones in this sample may be carry-over from other donors' samples. CDR3s include the opening cysteine and the closing phenylalanine or tryptophan. A D gene is named only where the DNA matches it firmly. Some rows mark clone size as missing; the rest say once, few, many or name a class of expanded clone.

D: TRBD1
J: TRBJ2-2
V: TRBV19
size: few
CDR3: CASSPGQGRAGELFF
DNA: TGTGCCAGTAGTCCTGGACAGGGGAGGGCCGGGGAGCTGTTTTTT

D: -
J: TRBJ2-1
V: TRBV27
size: many
CDR3: CASSLSGQGLYNEQFF
DNA: TGTGCCAGCAGTTTATCCGGCCAGGGCCTCTACAATGAGCAGTTCTTC

D: TRBD1
J: TRBJ1-2
V: TRBV18
size: many
CDR3: CASSPDRDGYTF
DNA: TGTGCCAGCTCACCGGACAGGGATGGCTACACCTTC

D: -
J: TRBJ2-7
V: TRBV10-3
size: few
CDR3: CAISAGLPGSYEQYF
DNA: TGTGCCATCAGCGCCGGACTACCCGGCTCCTACGAGCAGTACTTC

D: -
J: TRBJ2-5
V: TRBV5-5
size: -
CDR3: CASSLGPSVQETQYF
DNA: TGTGCCAGCAGCTTGGGGCCTTCCGTTCAAGAGACCCAGTACTTC

D: TRBD2
J: TRBJ2-1
V: TRBV12-3/TRBV12-4
size: -
CDR3: CASSLGLAGSNEQFF
DNA: TGTGCCAGCAGTTTAGGACTAGCGGGGAGTAATGAGCAGTTCTTC

D: -
J: TRBJ2-5
V: TRBV12-3/TRBV12-4
size: few
CDR3: CASQGGLQETQYF
DNA: TGTGCCAGCCAGGGGGGGCTACAAGAGACCCAGTACTTC

D: -
J: TRBJ2-3
V: TRBV9
size: -
CDR3: CASSGRGGGTQYF
DNA: TGTGCCAGCAGCGGGCGTGGGGGTGGTACGCAGTATTTT

D: -
J: TRBJ2-2
V: TRBV10-1
size: -
CDR3: CASSERLGDGTGELFF
DNA: TGCGCCAGCAGTGAAAGGTTGGGAGATGGGACCGGGGAGCTGTTTTTT

D: TRBD2
J: TRBJ2-1
V: TRBV12-3/TRBV12-4
size: -
CDR3: CASSLKLAGGISYNEQFF
DNA: TGTGCCAGCAGTTTAAAACTAGCGGGAGGGATATCCTACAATGAGCAGTTCTTC

D: TRBD2
J: TRBJ2-1
V: TRBV11-3
size: many
CDR3: CASSLGLTSGSRDEQFF
DNA: TGTGCCAGCAGCTTAGGCTTGACTAGCGGGAGTCGGGATGAGCAGTTCTTC

D: TRBD1
J: TRBJ2-6
V: TRBV6-5
size: few
CDR3: CASTDRVIISGANVLTF
DNA: TGTGCCAGCACCGACAGGGTCATAATCTCTGGGGCCAACGTCCTGACTTTC

D: TRBD1
J: TRBJ2-4
V: TRBV6-2/TRBV6-3
size: -
CDR3: CASSYYRDRGDIQYF
DNA: TGTGCCAGCAGTTACTACCGGGACAGGGGAGACATTCAGTACTTC

D: TRBD2
J: TRBJ2-7
V: TRBV6-1
size: few
CDR3: CASSEASGSSYEQYF
DNA: TGTGCCAGCAGTGAAGCTAGCGGGAGCTCCTACGAGCAGTACTTC

D: -
J: TRBJ1-3
V: TRBV4-1
size: -
CDR3: CASSQSAGISGNTIYF
DNA: TGCGCCAGCAGCCAGTCCGCAGGGATCTCTGGAAACACCATATATTTT

D: -
J: TRBJ1-5
V: TRBV25-1
size: many
CDR3: CASSGGQGDNQPQHF
DNA: TGTGCCAGCAGTGGAGGGCAGGGCGACAATCAGCCCCAGCATTTT

D: -
J: TRBJ1-5
V: TRBV12-5
size: many
CDR3: CASGLKQGLNSNQPQHF
DNA: TGTGCTAGTGGTTTGAAACAGGGATTGAATAGCAATCAGCCCCAGCATTTT

D: -
J: TRBJ2-7
V: TRBV12-3/TRBV12-4
size: -
CDR3: CASSPPRGESSYEQYF
DNA: TGTGCCAGCAGTCCCCCGCGAGGGGAAAGCTCCTACGAGCAGTACTTC

D: -
J: TRBJ2-1
V: TRBV11-1
size: many
CDR3: CASRRDTRPNEQFF
DNA: TGTGCCAGCAGACGAGACACCCGACCGAATGAGCAGTTCTTC

D: -
J: TRBJ1-2
V: TRBV18
size: many
CDR3: CASSPLAQEGVYGYTF
DNA: TGTGCCAGCTCACCTTTGGCCCAGGAGGGAGTCTATGGCTACACCTTC

D: -
J: TRBJ2-7
V: TRBV4-1
size: few
CDR3: CASSQRAGAYEQYF
DNA: TGCGCCAGCAGCCAGCGAGCTGGGGCCTACGAGCAGTACTTC

D: -
J: TRBJ2-7
V: TRBV7-2
size: many
CDR3: CASSLEWGNFPYEQYF
DNA: TGTGCCAGCAGCTTAGAGTGGGGCAATTTCCCCTACGAGCAGTACTTC

D: TRBD1
J: TRBJ1-1
V: TRBV5-1
size: many
CDR3: CASSPTGVNTEAFF
DNA: TGCGCCAGCAGCCCGACAGGGGTGAACACTGAAGCTTTCTTT

D: -
J: TRBJ2-3
V: TRBV12-3/TRBV12-4
size: many
CDR3: CASSGGTDTQYF
DNA: TGTGCCAGCTCAGGGGGCACAGATACGCAGTATTTT

D: TRBD1
J: TRBJ1-1
V: TRBV4-1
size: few
CDR3: CASSHTGTANTEAFF
DNA: TGCGCCAGCAGCCACACCGGGACAGCAAACACTGAAGCTTTCTTT

D: -
J: TRBJ2-1
V: TRBV4-2
size: few
CDR3: CASSQEVYRDLRENEQFF
DNA: TGTGCCAGCAGCCAAGAGGTTTACAGGGATCTTAGAGAGAATGAGCAGTTCTTC

D: TRBD1
J: TRBJ2-7
V: TRBV12-3/TRBV12-4
size: many
CDR3: CASSTGQGAYSYEQYF
DNA: TGTGCCAGCAGTACAGGACAGGGGGCTTACTCCTACGAGCAGTACTTC

D: -
J: TRBJ2-1
V: TRBV5-6
size: few
CDR3: CPGRNNEQFF
DNA: TGTCCCGGCCGGAACAATGAGCAGTTCTTC

D: TRBD1
J: TRBJ1-1
V: TRBV19
size: few
CDR3: CASSTSGTGGTEAFF
DNA: TGTGCCAGTAGCACCTCCGGGACAGGGGGCACTGAAGCTTTCTTT